The rows below give T cell receptor beta chains drawn from one sample of a study of T cell responses to AZD1222 COVID-19 vaccine. The protocol was immunoSEQ multiplex PCR, while the TCRdb copy is restricted to in-frame clones and leaves out a portion. The repertoire holds about 130,000 clones, about nine tenths seen once, with approximately 8% in the top ten. Source: peripheral blood, taken on day 0 of AZD1222 vaccination. The receptors originated from an adult in good health. Each CDR3 is given with its conserved first and last residue. Each record gives: J gene, V gene, D gene, clone size, CDR3 length, CDR3 protein, CDR3 DNA. D genes are given only for firm matches. Only part of the rows carry a size: once, few, many, or a class if the clone is expanded.

TRBJ2-1,TRBV5-1,.,.,15,CASSPDSLGTDEQFF,TGCGCCAGCAGCCCGGACAGTTTGGGTACCGATGAGCAGTTCTTC
TRBJ1-4,TRBV11-3,.,.,14,CASSSGGKNEKLFF,TGTGCCAGCAGCTCGGGGGGCAAAAATGAAAAACTGTTTTTT
TRBJ2-7,TRBV7-2,.,.,12,CASSFSGYEQYF,TGTGCCAGCAGCTTTTCCGGCTACGAGCAGTACTTC
TRBJ1-2,TRBV10-3,.,.,15,CAISGGNPGDYGYTF,TGTGCCATCAGTGGGGGCAACCCAGGGGACTATGGCTACACCTTC
TRBJ2-7,TRBV10-3,.,.,13,CAIANRATYEQYF,TGTGCCATCGCTAACAGGGCTACCTACGAGCAGTACTTC
TRBJ1-3,TRBV2,TRBD1,.,15,CASSAFMTGRDTIYF,TGTGCCAGCAGCGCATTCATGACAGGGCGGGACACCATATATTTT
TRBJ2-3,TRBV30,TRBD2,.,16,CAWSLKGLAQTDTQYF,TGTGCCTGGAGTCTAAAGGGACTAGCGCAGACAGATACGCAGTATTTT
TRBJ1-1,TRBV6-2/TRBV6-3,.,.,15,CASSSHNRDYTEAFF,TGTGCCAGCAGTTCGCATAACAGGGATTACACTGAAGCTTTCTTT
TRBJ2-3,TRBV5-6,.,.,17,CASSLEGYNVRADTQYF,TGTGCCAGCAGCTTGGAAGGGTATAATGTGAGAGCAGATACGCAGTATTTT
TRBJ2-7,TRBV19,.,.,13,CASSPSTRYEQYF,TGTGCCAGTAGTCCCTCGACCCGCTACGAGCAGTACTTC
TRBJ1-5,TRBV3-1/TRBV3-2,.,.,12,CASSHGNQPQHF,TGTGCCAGCAGCCATGGCAATCAGCCCCAGCATTTT
TRBJ2-4,TRBV19,.,.,16,CARVWYTVKAKNIQYF,TGTGCCAGGGTGTGGTACACCGTAAAAGCCAAAAACATTCAGTACTTC
TRBJ1-3,TRBV18,.,.,16,CASSTGRTSPGNTIYF,TGTGCCAGCTCAACCGGGCGGACCTCACCTGGAAACACCATATATTTT
TRBJ2-5,TRBV7-2,.,.,14,CASSFQGSSETQYF,TGTGCCAGCAGCTTTCAGGGCAGCTCAGAGACCCAGTACTTC
TRBJ1-2,TRBV19,TRBD1,.,17,CASSPARDSTKALGYTF,TGTGCCAGTAGTCCGGCCCGGGACAGTACAAAGGCCTTAGGCTACACCTTC
TRBJ2-1,TRBV24-1,.,.,14,CATSADLVVNEQFF,TGTGCCACCAGCGCGGACCTAGTAGTTAATGAGCAGTTCTTC
TRBJ2-1,TRBV24-1,TRBD1,.,17,CATSAYHGTGDLDEQFF,TGTGCCACCAGTGCATACCACGGGACAGGGGATCTCGATGAGCAGTTCTTC
TRBJ2-1,TRBV5-1,TRBD2,.,15,CASSGLAGGYNEQFF,TGCGCCAGCAGCGGACTAGCGGGAGGGTACAATGAGCAGTTCTTC
TRBJ2-7,TRBV2,.,.,14,CASRRDWSVWEQYF,TGTGCCAGCAGACGGGACTGGAGCGTGTGGGAGCAGTACTTC
TRBJ2-7,TRBV2,.,.,14,CAGLEHARGSEQYF,TGTGCCGGGCTTGAACACGCCCGAGGGAGCGAGCAGTACTTC
TRBJ2-2,TRBV7-9,.,few,15,CASTVSGAGTGELFF,TGTGCCAGCACCGTTAGCGGCGCGGGGACCGGGGAGCTGTTTTTT
TRBJ2-7,TRBV4-1,.,.,16,CASSQDLGLRRGEQYF,TGCGCCAGCAGCCAAGACTTGGGCCTGAGACGTGGCGAGCAGTACTTC